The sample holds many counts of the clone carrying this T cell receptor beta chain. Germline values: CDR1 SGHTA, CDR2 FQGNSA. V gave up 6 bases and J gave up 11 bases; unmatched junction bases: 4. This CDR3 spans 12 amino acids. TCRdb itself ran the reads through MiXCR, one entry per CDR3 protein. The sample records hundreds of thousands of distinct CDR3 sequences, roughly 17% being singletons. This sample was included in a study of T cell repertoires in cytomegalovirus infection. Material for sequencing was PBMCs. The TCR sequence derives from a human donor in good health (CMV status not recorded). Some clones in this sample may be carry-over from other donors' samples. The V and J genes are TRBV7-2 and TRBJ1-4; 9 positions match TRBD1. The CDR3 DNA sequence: TGTGCCAGCAGTCGACAGGGGGGCAAACTGTTTTTT. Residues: CASSRQGGKLFF. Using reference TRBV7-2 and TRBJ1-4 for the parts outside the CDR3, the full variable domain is GAGVSQSPSNKVTEKGKDVELRCDPISGHTALYWYRQSLGQGLEFLIYFQGNSAPDKSGLPSDRFSAERTGGSVSTLTIQRTQQEDSAVYLCASSRQGGKLFFGSGTQLSVL.